The count of the clone carrying this TCR beta chain is one. Antigen specificity is unknown. The J segment lost 7 bases and the V segment lost 4 bases, leaving 12 bases of the junction unmatched. The CDR3 length is 17 residues. The germline V gene has CDR1 LNHDA and CDR2 SQIVND (reference sequence). The data were obtained in a study of T cell responses to AZD1222 COVID-19 vaccine. The study's findings and limits: The study found vaccine-associated CD4 TCRs spanning spike, dominant at 160-218 and 743-854. Reportedly, nearly half of unique spike TCRs recognized epitopes outside B.1.351/B.1.1.7 mutations.

TCRdb's copy holds only in-frame clones and misses some; the assay was immunoSEQ multiplex PCR. The table has about 120,000 clones, approximately 85% seen once; the top ten hold 3.9%. This chain uses TRBV19 with TRBJ2-1, with 11 bases fitting TRBD2. This sequence originates from an adult in good health. The sequences come from peripheral blood, collected on day 0 of MenACWY control vaccination. The CDR3 nucleotides are TGTGCCAGTAGTAACTTGGTAGCGGGGGGGCCTGGGAATGAGCAGTTCTTC. It yields the protein CASSNLVAGGPGNEQFF.